This TCR beta chain appears in the sequencing data of a study of shared clonotypes between healthy human individuals. Whole-study findings and limits: Only a few donors were included, so the genetic and exposure-history diversity represented was limited. Sorted-subset sequencing was shown by rarefaction to be incomplete despite large depth.

CDR1 and CDR2 from the germline V gene are LNHDA and SQIVND (reference sequence). The CDR3 consists of 16 residues. V lost 5 bases, J lost 2 bases, and 16 bases lay in between. Original handling: ImmunoSEQ gave junction-only sequences without quality scores, so filtering differed. Profiled with immunoSEQ multiplex PCR; TCRdb holds only in-frame clones, not every one. V and J calls and clone size come straight from that table; D and trimming were deduced from the DNA. This table has over a million clones, roughly 96% appearing once. CD4+ cells were split into CD45RA+ naive and CD45RA-negative memory subsets. Comments on this clone: Its antigen remains unidentified.

Sequencing used naive CD4+ T cells sorted from blood. The sample's subset: CD45RA+ positively selected. The rearrangement links TRBV19 to TRBJ1-5; no clear D. This clonotype was obtained from a man aged 30 to 45 in good health. The CDR3 nucleotides are TGTGCCAGTAGTTCTCGGGCCCGGGGAGGCAATCAGCCCCAGCATTTT. As protein: CASSSRARGGNQPQHF.